This T cell receptor (beta chain) was observed in a study of blood T cell repertoires in COVID-19. Study-level information: Researchers got acute and convalescent COVID-19 samples from the United States, Italy and Spain.

The assay was immunoSEQ multiplex PCR, and TCRdb's table has in-frame clones only and misses some. Of 200,000 to 250,000 clones detected, roughly 82% appear once; the ten largest clones hold about 9%. After removal of 4 bases from V and 2 bases from J, the junction contained 5 bases not matched to a gene. CDR3 length equals 14 residues. Germline V gives CDR1 SGHDT, CDR2 YYEEEE. Sequencing used peripheral blood. The rearrangement links TRBV5-6 to TRBJ2-7, with TRBD1 identical over 8 bases. The clonotype comes from a man over 45 with active or convalescent COVID-19. The CDR3 nucleotides are TGTGCCAGCAGCGCCCGGGACAGGACCTACGAGCAGTACGTC. Translated: CASSARDRTYEQYV.